Only one count was recorded for the clone carrying this T cell receptor beta chain. From 2 million PBMCs stored at -80 C, the unsorted libraries were generated. This entry belongs to a study of neurological immune-mediated disorders. Study-wide context: Secondary progressive disease was present in 3, and relapsing-remitting disease in approximately 30, of the roughly 34 multiple sclerosis patients.

Every sequencing run drew on 15-18 subjects and yielded over 160 million TCR-beta sequences. TCRdb ran MiXCR on the 5' RACE reads and lists one entry per CDR3 protein. In the table there are approximately 50,000 distinct CDR3 sequences, about 3.5% of which are singletons. The CDR3 length is 11 residues. CDR1 and CDR2 from the germline V gene are MDHEN and SYDVKM. Trimming took off 7 bases at V and 7 bases at J, with 8 bases between the two ends. The chain has TRBV28 and TRBJ2-1; no definite D call. This TCR derives from a man aged 25-45 years with multiple sclerosis. Sequencing was done on a sample of PBMCs. CDR3 region: CASTKGNEQFF. The DNA of the CDR3 is TGTGCCAGCACAAAAGGGAATGAGCAGTTCTTC. The complete variable domain, with remaining parts taken from reference TRBV28 and TRBJ2-1, reads DVKVTQSSRYLVKRTGEKVFLECVQDMDHENMFWYRQDPGLGLRLIYFSYDVKMKEKGDIPEGYSVSREKKERFSLILESASTNQTSMYLCASTKGNEQFFGPGTRLTVL.